These 28 T cell receptor beta chains originate from one sample sequenced in a study of cytomegalovirus exposure and HLA in healthy donors. The study ran its PCR with 60 Vbeta and 13 Jbeta primers. Assay: immunoSEQ multiplex PCR; the TCRdb copy retains only in-frame clones and omits some. The sample has some 70,000 clones, more than 75% seen once. Material for sequencing was PBMCs. Receptors were obtained from a man between 18 and 35 years old in good health and CMV-seronegative.

This rearrangement joins TRBV11-2 to TRBJ2-5; 8 positions match TRBD1. V gave up 1 base and J gave up 5 bases; unmatched junction bases: 9. The CDR3 is 16 residues long. CDR1 is SGHAT and CDR2 is FQNNGV in the germline V gene. In nucleotides, the CDR3 is TGTGCCAGCAGCTTAGTGGGGACAGGACGAGGGGAGACCCAGTACTTC. It yields the protein CASSLVGTGRGETQYF.

The chain couples TRBV4-3 to TRBJ1-4; D might be TRBD1 (5 bases). The CDR3 is 19 residues long. V lost 0 bases, J lost 3 bases, and 20 bases lay in between. Germline V gene sequence: CDR1 LGHNA, CDR2 YSLEER. CDR3 DNA sequence: TGCGCCAGCAGCCAAGATCTGGCGGGACTCGGTATTTCTAATGAAAAACTGTTTTTT. This codes for CASSQDLAGLGISNEKLFF.

In this sample, this clone turned up a few times. V usage is TRBV30 and J usage is TRBJ2-3, with 13 positions matching TRBD2. Germline-derived CDR1 and CDR2 are GTSNPN and SVGIG (reference sequence). The CDR3 has 15 residues. V lost 0 bases and J lost 6; bases outside the gene matches: 3. The CDR3 is CAWSVLAGGRDTQYF. CDR3 coding DNA: TGTGCCTGGAGTGTACTAGCGGGGGGGCGGGATACGCAGTATTTT.

V usage is TRBV10-3 and J usage is TRBJ2-2; D may be TRBD1 (6 bases). V was pared by 7 bases and J by 3 bases, with 15 bases between. CDR3 length equals 15 residues. Germline values: CDR1 ENHRY, CDR2 SYGVKD. The CDR3 loop reads CAINIGTLYTGELFF. The CDR3 nucleotides are TGTGCCATCAATATCGGGACACTATACACCGGGGAGCTGTTTTTT.

Here the CDR3 DNA reads TGTGCCAGCAGCTTAGCGATTGACAGGGTTGCCGGGGAGCTGTTTTTT. It is translated as CASSLAIDRVAGELFF. This sequence joins TRBV7-9 and TRBJ2-2; 7 nucleotides line up with TRBD1. This CDR3 contains 16 residues. CDR1 and CDR2 from the germline V gene are SEHNR and FQNEAQ (reference sequence). The J segment lost 6 bases and the V segment lost 0 bases, leaving 7 bases of the junction unmatched.

The chain recombines TRBV28 with TRBJ1-4; 7 bases agree with TRBD1. Germline lookup yields CDR1 MDHEN and CDR2 SYDVKM. The CDR3 is made up of 14 amino acids. V shed 2 bases, J shed 8 bases, and the junction held 5 bases outside the gene matches. The CDR3 spells CASSLGAGGEKLFF. CDR3 nucleotides: TGTGCCAGCAGTTTAGGGGCAGGGGGAGAAAAACTGTTTTTT.

The chain employs TRBV4-3 and TRBJ1-2, with a possible D match to TRBD1 (5 bases). V shed 5 bases and J shed 2 bases, with 12 bases lying between them. Looked up from germline, CDR1 is LGHNA and CDR2 is YSLEER. This CDR3 spans 14 amino acids. Here the CDR3 reads CASSFGAGNYGYTF. As DNA, the CDR3 is TGCGCCAGCAGCTTTGGGGCAGGCAACTATGGCTACACCTTC.

The rearrangement links TRBV5-1 to TRBJ2-7, with a tentative D call TRBD1 (6 bases). The germline V gene encodes CDR1 SGHRS and CDR2 YFSETQ. Between the trimmed V and J ends, which lost 0 bases and 5 bases, there was a span of 12 bases. This CDR3 spans 14 amino acids. The CDR3 sequence is CASSLDNRVHEQYF. The CDR3 nucleotides read TGCGCCAGCAGCTTGGATAACAGGGTCCACGAGCAGTACTTC. Combining the CDR3 with reference TRBV5-1 and TRBJ2-7 gives the whole variable domain KAGVTQTPRYLIKTRGQQVTLSCSPISGHRSVSWYQQTPGQGLQFLFEYFSETQRNKGNFPGRFSGRQFSNSRSEMNVSTLELGDSALYLCASSLDNRVHEQYFGPGTRLTVT.

The CDR3 protein is CASSFASGRDFEQFF. Here the CDR3 DNA reads TGTGCCAGCAGCTTCGCTAGCGGGAGGGACTTCGAGCAGTTCTTC. V usage is TRBV7-9 and J usage is TRBJ2-1; TRBD2 matches at 12 bases. The germline V gene has CDR1 SEHNR and CDR2 FQNEAQ (reference sequence). V gave up 3 bases and J gave up 10 bases; unmatched junction bases: 7. The CDR3 extends over 15 amino acids.

In the case of this clone: The junction departs from the called germline gene at one end, perhaps through a read error. V usage is TRBV2 and J usage is TRBJ2-7; 7 bases fit TRBD2. This CDR3 has 13 amino acids. In germline, CDR1 is SNHLY, CDR2 FYNNEI. CDR3 sequence reads: CASSEGKGRAQSF. In DNA, the CDR3 is TGTGCCAGCAGTGAAGGGAAAGGGAGGGCCCAGTCATTC.

CDR3 coding DNA: TGTGCCTGGAGACCCCGGGACAGGGACTACTATGGCTACACCTTC. It translates to CAWRPRDRDYYGYTF. The chain has TRBV30 and TRBJ1-2; 9 bases agree with TRBD1. This CDR3 is built from 15 residues. Trimming took 3 bases from V and 3 from J; bases not matched to a gene: 8. From germline, CDR1 is GTSNPN and CDR2 SVGIG (reference sequence).

This chain uses TRBV4-3 with TRBJ2-1; maybe TRBD2 (5 bases). CDR3 length equals 15 residues. Germline CDR1 and CDR2: LGHNA and YSLEER. V lost 1 base and J lost 1, with 8 bases in between. The CDR3 nucleotides are TGCGCCAGCAGCCAAGGGGAGATGTCCTACAATGAGCAGTTCTTC. Residues: CASSQGEMSYNEQFF.

The gene calls are TRBV28 and TRBJ2-2; a weak D match, TRBD1 (5 bases). Germline lookup yields CDR1 MDHEN and CDR2 SYDVKM. There are 12 residues in the CDR3. Trimming removed 8 bases from V and 6 bases from J, with 10 bases in between. The CDR3 DNA sequence: TGTGCCAGCGCAACAGGACCCGGGGAGCTGTTTTTT. Protein sequence: CASATGPGELFF.

V gene TRBV7-2 combines with J gene TRBJ2-5, with 9 nucleotides matching TRBD1. The CDR3 runs to 15 residues. In germline, CDR1 is SGHTA, CDR2 FQGNSA. Trimming took 1 base from V and 3 from J; bases not matched to a gene: 3. The DNA for the CDR3 is TGTGCCAGCAGCTTAGGGGGACAGGGTAAAGAGACCCAGTACTTC. Its translation: CASSLGGQGKETQYF.

This clone was detected once. This chain links TRBV7-2 with TRBJ2-2; D possibly corresponds to TRBD1 (6 bases). Between the trimmed V and J ends, which lost 5 bases and 4 bases, there was a span of 14 bases. The CDR3 is 15 amino acids. Germline V gene lookup returns CDR1 SGHTA and CDR2 FQGNSA. The CDR3 spells CASSIPRTATGELFF. DNA of the CDR3: TGTGCCAGCAGCATACCCCGGACAGCCACCGGGGAGCTGTTTTTT.

The chain uses TRBV10-3 and TRBJ2-7, with D possibly matching TRBD1 (5 bases). CDR3 length: 16 residues. Germline assignment: CDR1 ENHRY and CDR2 SYGVKD. V gave up 1 base and J gave up 1 base, with 14 bases separating them. CDR3 sequence (DNA): TGTGCCATCAGTGAGTTGGAAATACACAGGTCCTACGAGCAGTACTTC. Its protein product is CAISELEIHRSYEQYF.

This chain connects TRBV11-2 to TRBJ1-1; D is unclear. V lost 1 base and J lost 1, with 7 bases in between. The length of the CDR3 is 14 residues. Germline CDR1 and CDR2: SGHAT and FQNNGV. CDR3 DNA sequence: TGTGCCAGCAGCTTAGGCCACAAGAACACTGAAGCTTTCTTT. Its protein product is CASSLGHKNTEAFF.

This clone was counted only a few times. V and J are TRBV4-3 and TRBJ2-7; 8 bases line up with TRBD2. V was clipped by 1 base and J by 4 bases; unmatched bases: 6. This CDR3 spans 15 amino acids. The germline V gene encodes CDR1 LGHNA and CDR2 YSLEER. The CDR3 region has the DNA TGCGCCAGCAGCCAAGGCGTAGCGGGGATTTACGAGCAGTACTTC. Protein: CASSQGVAGIYEQYF.

This clone turned up a few times. V gene TRBV30 combines with J gene TRBJ1-5, with 8 nucleotides matching TRBD1. The CDR3 spans 14 residues. The junction had 3 bases not matched to a gene; V was cut back by 4 bases and J by 1 base. CDR1 is GTSNPN, CDR2 SVGIG, per germline (reference sequence). The CDR3 loop reads CAWKGQGSNQPQHF. The CDR3 DNA reads TGTGCCTGGAAAGGACAGGGCAGCAATCAGCCCCAGCATTTT.

The chain joins TRBV9 to TRBJ1-2; no clear D gene. CDR1 and CDR2 (germline): SGDLS, YYNGEE. Trimming removed 0 bases at V and 8 bases at J, with 26 bases between. The CDR3 is made up of 18 amino acids. CDR3 sequence reads: CASSVAENPFLNSLGYTF. The CDR3 nucleotides read TGTGCCAGCAGCGTAGCGGAAAATCCGTTCCTCAACAGTTTGGGCTACACCTTC.

This chain uses TRBV2 with TRBJ1-5, with TRBD1 identical over 8 bases. The CDR3 consists of 16 residues. Germline CDR1 and CDR2: SNHLY and FYNNEI. V was pared by 6 bases and J by 2 bases, with 9 bases of the junction left unmatched. CDR3 sequence reads: CASRNTQGAGNQPQHF. CDR3 DNA: TGTGCCAGCAGAAACACCCAGGGGGCCGGCAATCAGCCCCAGCATTTT.

The V and J genes are TRBV5-6 and TRBJ1-2; possibly TRBD1 for D (6 bases). The CDR3 runs to 14 residues. Between the trimmed V and J ends, which lost 1 base and 3 bases, there was a span of 10 bases. Germline loops: CDR1 SGHDT, CDR2 YYEEEE. The CDR3 nucleotides are TGTGCCAGCAGCTTGACAGGGAGCCACTATGGCTACACCTTC. Protein: CASSLTGSHYGYTF.

The chain couples TRBV2 to TRBJ2-6; maybe TRBD1 (6 bases). The V end lost 6 bases, the J end lost 4 bases, and 13 bases lay between the germline ends. The length of the CDR3 is 15 residues. Germline-derived CDR1 and CDR2 are SNHLY and FYNNEI. CDR3 coding DNA: TGTGCCAGCAGGCCGACCGGGACAGGGGCCAACGTCCTGACTTTC. Amino acids: CASRPTGTGANVLTF.

The chain has TRBV6-6 and TRBJ2-3; 8 bases line up with TRBD2. V shed 10 bases and J 0 bases; nucleotides not matched to a gene: 3. The CDR3 is 13 amino acids. Looked up from germline, CDR1 is MNHNY and CDR2 is SVGAGI (reference sequence). This CDR3 is CAIQRGSTDTQYF. The DNA for the CDR3 is TGTGCCATCCAGCGGGGGAGCACAGATACGCAGTATTTT.

The CDR3 loop reads CASSQGPFGGTEAFF. DNA of the CDR3: TGCGCCAGCAGCCAAGGTCCTTTTGGGGGGACTGAAGCTTTCTTT. The V gene is TRBV4-1, the J gene TRBJ1-1; a weak D match, TRBD1 (5 bases). V shed 1 base and J shed 5 bases, with 14 bases lying between them. Germline V gene sequence: CDR1 MGHRA, CDR2 YSYEKL. This CDR3 has 15 residues.

V usage is TRBV5-1 and J usage is TRBJ2-1; 12 positions match TRBD2. The V gene's germline CDR1 is SGHRS and CDR2 YFSETQ. Trimming removed 7 bases from V and 8 bases from J; junction bases left unmatched: 7. The CDR3 has 14 amino acids. CDR3 coding DNA: TGCGCCAGCCGGGTGCTAGCGGGGGGGGATGAGCAGTTCTTC. Its translation is CASRVLAGGDEQFF.

V gene TRBV19 combines with J gene TRBJ2-7; D possibly corresponds to TRBD1 (6 bases). V was trimmed by 5 bases and J by 0 bases, leaving 11 bases between them. This CDR3 is 14 amino acids long. The germline CDR1 and CDR2 sequences are LNHDA and SQIVND (reference sequence). CDR3 sequence (DNA): TGTGCCAGTAGTCCCTCAGGGGTCTCCTACGAGCAGTACTTC. Encoded protein: CASSPSGVSYEQYF.

CDR3 protein: CASSLSVLVQGAPGYTF. In DNA, the CDR3 is TGTGCCAGCAGTTTATCTGTCTTGGTGCAGGGGGCGCCTGGCTACACCTTC. This chain connects TRBV28 to TRBJ1-2, with 8 bases lining up with TRBD1. Germline CDR1 reads MDHEN; CDR2 reads SYDVKM. V shed 1 base, J shed 7 bases, and the junction held 14 bases outside the gene matches. The CDR3 runs to 17 residues.